This T cell receptor beta chain was sequenced for a study of CD8 T cells in ankylosing spondylitis. Regarding this clonotype: What it recognizes is unknown.

Trimming shortened V by 3 bases and J by 6 bases, and 15 bases separated the two germline ends. This CDR3 contains 14 residues. CDR1 SEHNR and CDR2 FQNEAQ come from the germline V gene (reference sequence). In TCRdb, the 5' RACE reads were re-called with MiXCR into one record per CDR3 protein. The sample has roughly 250,000 distinct CDR3 sequences; roughly a tenth are singletons. Findings and limits, study-wide: Disease-associated clones were reportedly significantly overrepresented in matched ankylosing spondylitis synovial fluid. Apparently characteristic of ankylosing spondylitis blood was a TCR beta motif (eight highly homologous variants). The authors found the disease-linked clones to be CD8+ and relatively rare in peripheral blood.

The chain uses TRBV7-9 and TRBJ2-7; D is perhaps TRBD1 (6 bases). The material sequenced was blood, either unsorted or a sorted T cell fraction (not recorded which). This clonotype was obtained from a male donor with ankylosing spondylitis or in good health (not recorded which). CDR3 sequence: CASSLLQGSTEQYF. CDR3 nucleotide sequence: TGTGCCAGCAGCTTGCTCCAGGGGTCAACCGAGCAGTACTTC.